The present T cell receptor (beta chain) was sequenced within a study of human versus mouse CDR3 diversity and MHC coevolution. Measured with immunoSEQ multiplex PCR; TCRdb has only the in-frame clones, and not every one. The table includes around 74,000 clones, approximately 90% detected once. V shed 6 bases and J 8 bases; nucleotides not matched to a gene: 8. The germline V gene encodes CDR1 LNHNV and CDR2 YYDKDF (reference sequence). The CDR3 covers 15 residues. The V and J genes are TRBV15 and TRBJ1-6, with TRBD1 matching over 9 bases. The TCR sequence derives from a person aged 30-70 years in good health. The sample comprised naive CD4+ T cells from blood. The subset denotes: CD45RO-negative CD62L-positive naive CD4 T cells. CDR3: CATSQGTGRYSPLHF. CDR3 in DNA: TGTGCCACCAGTCAAGGGACAGGGAGGTATTCACCCCTCCACTTT.